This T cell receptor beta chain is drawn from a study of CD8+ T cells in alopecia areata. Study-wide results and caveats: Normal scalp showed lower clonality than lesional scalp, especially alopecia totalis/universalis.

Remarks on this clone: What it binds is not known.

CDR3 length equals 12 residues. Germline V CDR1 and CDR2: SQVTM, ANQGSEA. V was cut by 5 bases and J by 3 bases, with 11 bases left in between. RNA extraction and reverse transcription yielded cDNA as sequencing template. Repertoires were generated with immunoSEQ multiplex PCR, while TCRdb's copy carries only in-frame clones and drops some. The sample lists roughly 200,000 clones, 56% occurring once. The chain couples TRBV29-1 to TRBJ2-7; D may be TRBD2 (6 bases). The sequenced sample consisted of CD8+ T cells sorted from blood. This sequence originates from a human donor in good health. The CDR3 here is CSVWRGNYEQYF. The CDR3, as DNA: TGCAGCGTTTGGAGGGGCAACTACGAGCAGTACTTC.